This TCR beta chain came from a study of identical twins (dated by TCRdb to about 2016). With regard to the full study: TCR alpha and beta repertoires from monozygotic twins, unrelated adults of various ages and cord blood were deep-sequenced to test whether fetal clonotypes persist. Replicate twin experiments were performed at different times using different library preparation protocols to rule out contamination. The investigation overall reported the following: In monozygotic twins, out-of-frame TCR alpha sharing was systematically underestimated by recombination models, although the models agreed with sharing between unrelated individuals. In beta out-of-frame sequences, excess twin sharing was weaker, because having fewer shared sequences lowered the signal-to-noise ratio. Compared with coincidental sharing between unrelated individuals, out-of-frame TCR alpha sequences shared between twins showed an excess of sequences with low generation probability. Because the same donors could not be followed over many years, the conclusions depended on cross-sectional statistical analysis. Zero-insertion analyses could be partly confounded by invariant T cells such as MAIT and iNKT, though diverse VJ usage argued against such confounding for most clonotypes. Abundant cord blood beta clonotypes carried fewer insertions; young adult naive repertoires showed a weaker similar trend, while memory repertoires showed none.

Comments on this clonotype: Its recognized antigen is unknown. No base quality values were provided; no much bigger clone lies one nucleotide off.

Receptor amplification or capture employed 5' RACE. The instrument was an Illumina HiSeq 2000. A universal primer binding site was added through template switching, and the final cDNA carried a unique molecular identifier so that TCR cDNA molecules could be counted accurately. Specific primers in the conserved constant-segment region were used to synthesize first-strand cDNA for TCR alpha and beta chains. To control for contamination, every cDNA library carried two barcodes: a SMART-Mk sample barcode plus Illumina barcodes. TruSeq adapter sequences, together with Illumina sample barcodes, were added in two successive PCR steps. The TCR alpha and beta cDNA libraries were sequenced on the Illumina HiSeq platform using custom primers. The published analysis was carried out like this. Raw reads were processed with MiGEC to extract unique molecular identifiers, and MiXCR was used to determine CDR3 positions. Recombination models were inferred per individual with the repgenHMM and IGoR tools using an EM algorithm. The tcR package in R was used for shared clonotype analysis, with sharing normalized by the product of cloneset sizes. To study raw recombination free of thymic and clonal selection effects, out-of-frame nonproductive sequences were analyzed. TCRdb cleaned the public reads at Q25 with fastp, built clones with MiXCR and kept in-frame beta chains. Each record represents a unique CDR3 protein, reported with the most common genes and DNA among its rows. TCRdb's processing, not the authors' own work, is the source of the V and J calls. The sample data list around 100,000 distinct CDR3 sequences, and about 6% of these were observed just once. Roughly 12% of the sample belongs to the ten largest clones.

Every donor in the study was a healthy Caucasian. Miltenyi CD45RO+ enrichment and human naive T-cell isolation kits were used to isolate memory (CD45RO+) and naive T cells from PBMC. The germline V gene specifies MNHGY as CDR1 and SVAAGI as CDR2. The CDR3 starts with the cysteine, ends with the phenylalanine, and has 17 residues. The only DNA kept is the CDR3, 51 bases in frame from the first base. The germline V end is reduced by 2 bases and the J end by 6 bases; junction bases left unmatched: 13. The sequence links TRBV6-9 to TRBJ2-7; TRBD2 agrees with 10 junctional bases. This TCR was sampled from a woman in her forties or fifties in good health. Sequences were obtained from memory T cells sorted from blood. This specimen's cell subset or site label, per the study, means: CD45RO+ enriched T cells. The CDR3: CASSYPPSGTSVVEQYF. The nucleotide sequence reads TGTGCCAGCAGTTATCCTCCTTCGGGGACTAGCGTCGTCGAGCAGTACTTC.